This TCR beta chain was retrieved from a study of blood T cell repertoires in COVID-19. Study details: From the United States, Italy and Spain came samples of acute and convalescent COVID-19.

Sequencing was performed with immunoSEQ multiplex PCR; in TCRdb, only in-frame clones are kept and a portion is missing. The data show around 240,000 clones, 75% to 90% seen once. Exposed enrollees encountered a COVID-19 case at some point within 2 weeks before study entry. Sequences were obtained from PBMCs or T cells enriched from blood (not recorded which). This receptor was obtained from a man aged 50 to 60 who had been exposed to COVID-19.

CDR3 sequence reads: CASSLGGLAEAFF. The CDR3 nucleotides read TGTGCCAGCAGCCTGGGGGGGCTGGCTGAAGCTTTCTTT. This chain joins TRBV27 and TRBJ1-1, with D possibly matching TRBD1 (6 bases). V was trimmed by 6 bases and J by 6 bases, leaving 14 bases between them. The germline V gene encodes CDR1 MNHEY and CDR2 SMNVEV (reference sequence). The CDR3 covers 13 residues.